The present TCR beta chain was sequenced within a study of regulatory T cells in long-lasting Graves disease. The V gene's germline CDR1 is MNHNS and CDR2 SASEGT. Trimming stripped 3 bases from V and 4 bases from J, with 12 bases between. The CDR3 runs to 14 residues. The time point is: newly diagnosed GD, antithyroid drugs for less than 3 months. From RNA extracted from PBMCs, the TCR library was made. EDTA tubes held 9 to 10 milliliters of peripheral blood from each patient. Libraries of TCR beta came from iRepertoire HTBI primers plus Arm-PCR of CDR3 regions. Each CDR3 protein is one row after TCRdb ran MiXCR on the multiplex PCR reads. The data contain about 560,000 distinct CDR3 sequences, roughly 16% of them singletons. In this sample, this clonotype turned up many times. These same data were also listed under a study on T cells in Graves' hyperthyroidism and ophthalmopathy. That work states: Among the patients, aged 18 to 65, hyperthyroidism was newly diagnosed and had lasted under 2 months. Researchers ran a first-round RT-PCR on the TCR CDR3 using the HTBI primer set. Also found in blood were most expanded thyroid clonotypes above 0.001.

The chain couples TRBV6-1 to TRBJ2-5; possible D gene TRBD1, 6 bases. This sample comprised peripheral blood mononuclear cells (PBMCs), obtained at new diagnosis, from a patient treated with antithyroid drugs. The receptor was isolated from a man in his late teens or twenties with Graves disease. The CDR3 nucleotides read TGTGCCAGCAGTGATTGGGACATAGGAGAGACCCAGTACTTC. This encodes CASSDWDIGETQYF.